This TCR beta chain came from a study of T cell repertoires in cytomegalovirus infection. Study overall: The public TCR beta signatures pointed to both CMV infection and matching HLA type. General study findings and limits: HLA-C-restricted CMV-specific TCR beta clonotypes prevailed in the ex vivo response.

Germline CDR1 and CDR2: MNHEY and SMNVEV (reference sequence). This CDR3 has 15 amino acids. The V and J ends lost 6 bases and 4 bases, in that order; junction bases with no gene match: 11. TCRdb re-called the reads through MiXCR, storing one row per CDR3 protein. Among hundreds of thousands of distinct CDR3 sequences listed, 24% were seen once. With respect to this clonotype: Its specificity is not known.

Specimen: CD8+ T cells from PBMCs. This TCR came from a human donor in good health (CMV status not recorded). Some clones in this sample may be carry-over from other donors' samples. The chain joins TRBV27 to TRBJ2-7; 8 positions agree with TRBD1. CDR3 in DNA: TGTGCCAGCAGCCGCGGACAGGGTAGCCGGTACGAGCAGTACGTC. It specifies CASSRGQGSRYEQYV.